This T cell receptor (beta chain) was sequenced in a study of beta chain features in type 1 diabetes. Study-wide findings and caveats: For Type 1 diabetes patients, all four CD4+ subsets carried TCRB CDR3s that were moderately but significantly shorter.

Researchers reported sorting CD4+ naive, central memory, regulatory and stem cell-like memory cells via CD45RO/CCR7/CD25/CD127/CD95/CD27. Purity (above 95%) was reached by all sorted populations. Per germline, CDR1 SEHNR and CDR2 FQNEAQ (reference sequence). The V and J ends lost 5 bases and 3 bases respectively, with 26 bases between them. This CDR3 has 18 residues. This clone has a handful of counts. The antigen is not known. What was sequenced were expressed TCRB transcripts, since all of the isolated RNA had been reverse transcribed. Method: immunoSEQ multiplex PCR; TCRdb's copy keeps in-frame clones and lacks some. The data show some 350,000 clones, with 8.5% to 10% seen just once and approximately 0.6% held by the top ten.

The sequencing input was central memory CD4+ T cells from blood. The V and J genes are TRBV7-9 and TRBJ2-7, with D perhaps TRBD2 (6 bases). This TCR was recovered from a man aged 30-40 years with type 1 diabetes. CDR3 bases: TGTGCCAGCAGCCCCTCCGAAGGGCTAGCGCGGGTGAACTACGAGCAGTACTTC. This codes for CASSPSEGLARVNYEQYF.